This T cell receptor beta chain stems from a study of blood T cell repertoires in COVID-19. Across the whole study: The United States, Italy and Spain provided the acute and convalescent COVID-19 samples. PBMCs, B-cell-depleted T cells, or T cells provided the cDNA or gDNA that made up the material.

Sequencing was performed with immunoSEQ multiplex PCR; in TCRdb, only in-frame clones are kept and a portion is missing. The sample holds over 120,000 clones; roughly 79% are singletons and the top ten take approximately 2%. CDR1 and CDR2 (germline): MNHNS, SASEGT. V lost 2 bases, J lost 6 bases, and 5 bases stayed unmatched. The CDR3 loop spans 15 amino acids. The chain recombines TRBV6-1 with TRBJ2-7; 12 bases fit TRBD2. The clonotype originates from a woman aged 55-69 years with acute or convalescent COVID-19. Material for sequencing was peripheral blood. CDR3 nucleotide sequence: TGTGCCAGCAGTGAACTAACTAGCGGGAGGCTCGAGCAGTACTTC. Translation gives CASSELTSGRLEQYF.